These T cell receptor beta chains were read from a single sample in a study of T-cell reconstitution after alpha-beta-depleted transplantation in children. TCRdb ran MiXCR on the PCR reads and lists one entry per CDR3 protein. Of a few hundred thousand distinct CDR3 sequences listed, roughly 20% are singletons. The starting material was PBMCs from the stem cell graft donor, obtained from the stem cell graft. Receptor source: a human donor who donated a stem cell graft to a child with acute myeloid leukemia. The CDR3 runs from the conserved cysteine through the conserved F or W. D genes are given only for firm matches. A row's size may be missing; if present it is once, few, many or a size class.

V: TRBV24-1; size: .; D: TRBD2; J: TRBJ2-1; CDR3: CATSDSVVGTSSYNEQFF; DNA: TGTGCCACCAGTGATAGTGTAGTGGGGACTAGCAGCTACAATGAGCAGTTCTTC
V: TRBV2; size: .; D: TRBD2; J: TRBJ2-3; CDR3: CASTSGRSTDTQYF; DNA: TGTGCCAGTACTAGCGGGAGATCCACAGATACGCAGTATTTT
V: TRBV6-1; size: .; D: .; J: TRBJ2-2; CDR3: CASTPVGAGELFF; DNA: TGTGCCAGCACCCCAGTCGGGGCCGGGGAGCTGTTTTTT
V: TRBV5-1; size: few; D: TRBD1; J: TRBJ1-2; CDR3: CASSSAGTEVDGYTF; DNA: TGCGCCAGCAGCTCCGCCGGGACAGAAGTGGATGGCTACACCTTC
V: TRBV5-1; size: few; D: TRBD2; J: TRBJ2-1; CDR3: CASSPAGTSVSLNEQFF; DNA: TGCGCCAGCAGCCCGGCCGGGACTAGCGTCTCCTTAAATGAGCAGTTCTTC
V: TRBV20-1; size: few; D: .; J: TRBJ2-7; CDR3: CSARDPRTNYEQYF; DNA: TGCAGTGCTAGAGATCCCCGGACTAACTACGAGCAGTACTTC
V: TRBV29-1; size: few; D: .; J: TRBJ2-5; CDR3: CSAVGAQETQYF; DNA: TGCAGCGCCGTCGGAGCGCAAGAGACCCAGTACTTC
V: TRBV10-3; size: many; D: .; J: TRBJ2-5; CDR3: CAISESNRQETQYF; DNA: TGTGCCATCAGTGAGTCGAACAGACAAGAGACCCAGTACTTC
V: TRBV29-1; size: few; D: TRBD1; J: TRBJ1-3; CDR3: CSSQQGSGNTIYF; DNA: TGCAGTTCTCAACAGGGGTCTGGAAACACCATATATTTT
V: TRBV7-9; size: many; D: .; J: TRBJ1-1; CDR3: CASHPRQGNTEAFF; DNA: TGTGCCAGCCACCCCCGTCAGGGGAACACTGAAGCTTTCTTT
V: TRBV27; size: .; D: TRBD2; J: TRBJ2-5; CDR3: CASSISGTNQETQYF; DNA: TGTGCCAGCAGTATATCGGGGACTAACCAAGAGACCCAGTACTTC
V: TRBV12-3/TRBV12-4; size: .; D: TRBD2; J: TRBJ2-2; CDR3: CASSTRGSQNTGELFF; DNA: TGTGCCAGCAGCACGCGCGGGAGTCAGAACACCGGGGAGCTGTTTTTT
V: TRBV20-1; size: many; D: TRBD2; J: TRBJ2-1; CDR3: CSARGVHETGGPIFNEQFF; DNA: TGCAGTGCTAGAGGGGTGCATGAGACGGGAGGGCCGATTTTCAATGAGCAGTTCTTC
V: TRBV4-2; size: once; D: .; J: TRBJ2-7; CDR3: CASSQSSGSRVQLYF; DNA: TGTGCCAGCAGCCAAAGCTCCGGGAGTCGAGTGCAGCTGTACTTC
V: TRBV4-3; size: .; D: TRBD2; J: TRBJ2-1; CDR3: CASSQDGETSGRATVNEQFF; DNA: TGCGCCAGCAGCCAAGATGGGGAAACTAGCGGGAGGGCCACGGTGAATGAGCAGTTCTTC
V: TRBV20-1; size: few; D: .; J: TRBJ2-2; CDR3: CSARDPRSTGELFF; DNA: TGCAGTGCTAGAGATCCCCGAAGCACCGGGGAGCTGTTTTTT
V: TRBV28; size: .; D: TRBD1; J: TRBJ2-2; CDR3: CASSLGGTGDRPGELFF; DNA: TGTGCCAGCAGTTTAGGGGGGACAGGGGATCGGCCCGGGGAGCTGTTTTTT
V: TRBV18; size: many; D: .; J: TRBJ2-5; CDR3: CASSPTTLAETQYF; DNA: TGTGCCAGCTCACCCACCACACTGGCGGAGACCCAGTACTTC
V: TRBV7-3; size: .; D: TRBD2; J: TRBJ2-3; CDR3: CASSLDSGMDTQYF; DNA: TGTGCCAGCAGCTTAGATAGCGGGATGGATACGCAGTATTTT
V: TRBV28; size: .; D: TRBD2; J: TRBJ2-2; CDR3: CASSPGLAGSNTGELSF; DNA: TGTGCCAGCAGTCCGGGACTAGCGGGTTCGAACACCGGGGAGCTGTCTTTT
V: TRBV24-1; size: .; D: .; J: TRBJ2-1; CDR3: CAILDGNNEQFF; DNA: TGTGCCATCCTTGACGGGAACAATGAGCAGTTCTTC
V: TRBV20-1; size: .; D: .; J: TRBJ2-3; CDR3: CSASKDYQSEQYF; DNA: TGCAGTGCTAGTAAGGACTATCAGTCCGAGCAGTATTTT
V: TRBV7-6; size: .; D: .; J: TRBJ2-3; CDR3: CASSRGRSSTDTQYF; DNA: TGTGCCAGCAGCCGGGGGAGGTCTAGCACAGATACGCAGTATTTT
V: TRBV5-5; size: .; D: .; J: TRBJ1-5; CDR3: CASSLVEGSNQPQHF; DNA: TGTGCCAGCAGCTTGGTCGAGGGAAGCAATCAGCCCCAGCATTTT
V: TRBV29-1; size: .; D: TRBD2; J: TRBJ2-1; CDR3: CSVHRAPGLGSYNEQFF; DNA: TGCAGCGTTCACAGGGCCCCGGGACTAGGTTCCTACAATGAGCAGTTCTTC
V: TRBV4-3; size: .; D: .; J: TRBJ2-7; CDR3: CASSQEGASGYEQYF; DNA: TGCGCCAGCAGCCAAGAAGGGGCATCGGGCTACGAGCAGTACTTC
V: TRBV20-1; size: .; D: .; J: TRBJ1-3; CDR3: CSASDRSSGNTIYF; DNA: TGCAGTGCTAGCGACAGGAGCTCTGGAAACACCATATATTTT